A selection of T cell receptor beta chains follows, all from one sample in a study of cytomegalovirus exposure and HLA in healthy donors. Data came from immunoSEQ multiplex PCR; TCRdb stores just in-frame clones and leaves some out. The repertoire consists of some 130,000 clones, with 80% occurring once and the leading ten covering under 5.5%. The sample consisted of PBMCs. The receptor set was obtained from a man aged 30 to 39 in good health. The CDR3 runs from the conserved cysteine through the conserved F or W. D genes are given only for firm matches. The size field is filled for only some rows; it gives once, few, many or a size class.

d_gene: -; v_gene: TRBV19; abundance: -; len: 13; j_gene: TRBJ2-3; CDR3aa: CASSLRDSDTQYF; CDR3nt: TGTGCCAGTAGTTTAAGGGACTCAGATACGCAGTATTTT
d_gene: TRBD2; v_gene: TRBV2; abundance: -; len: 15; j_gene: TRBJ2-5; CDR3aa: CASRAYLAGEETQYF; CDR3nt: TGTGCCAGCAGGGCCTACTTAGCGGGAGAAGAGACCCAGTACTTC
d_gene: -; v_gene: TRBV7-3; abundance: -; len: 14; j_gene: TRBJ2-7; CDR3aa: CASSLFQGSNEQYF; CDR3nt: TGTGCCAGCAGCTTATTTCAGGGTTCGAACGAGCAGTACTTC
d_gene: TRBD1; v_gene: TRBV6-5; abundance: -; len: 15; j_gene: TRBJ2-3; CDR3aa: CASTRGTGPTDTQYF; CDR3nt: TGTGCCAGCACTAGAGGGACAGGTCCCACAGATACGCAGTATTTT
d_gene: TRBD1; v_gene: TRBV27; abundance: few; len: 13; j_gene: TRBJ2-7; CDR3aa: CASGTGTGDEQYF; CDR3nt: TGTGCCAGCGGAACCGGGACAGGGGACGAGCAGTACTTC
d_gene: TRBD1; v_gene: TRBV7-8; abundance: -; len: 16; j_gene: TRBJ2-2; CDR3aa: CASSFTGTGGAGELFF; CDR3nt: TGTGCCAGCAGCTTTACCGGGACAGGGGGTGCCGGGGAGCTGTTTTTT
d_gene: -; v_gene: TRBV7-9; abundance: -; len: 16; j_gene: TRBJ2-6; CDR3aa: CASSLSASSGANVLTF; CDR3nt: TGTGCCAGCAGCTTAAGCGCTAGCTCTGGGGCCAACGTCCTGACTTTC
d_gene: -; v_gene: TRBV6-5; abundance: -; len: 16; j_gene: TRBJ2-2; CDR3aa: CASSYFSGSNTGELFF; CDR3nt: TGTGCCAGCAGTTACTTCTCAGGGTCGAACACCGGGGAGCTGTTTTTT
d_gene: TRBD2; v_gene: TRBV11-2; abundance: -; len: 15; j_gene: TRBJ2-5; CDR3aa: CASSLGGRAEETQYF; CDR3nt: TGTGCCAGCAGCTTGGGCGGGAGGGCCGAGGAGACCCAGTACTTC
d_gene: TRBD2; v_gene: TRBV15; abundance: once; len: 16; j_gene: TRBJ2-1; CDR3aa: CATSPRTSGNPDEQFF; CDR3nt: TGTGCCACCAGCCCGAGGACTAGCGGGAACCCGGATGAGCAGTTCTTC
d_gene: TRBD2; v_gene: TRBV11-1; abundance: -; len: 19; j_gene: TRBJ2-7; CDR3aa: CASSPLPNTLAGGTYEQYF; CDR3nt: TGTGCCAGCAGCCCCCTTCCGAATACTTTAGCGGGAGGAACCTACGAGCAGTACTTC
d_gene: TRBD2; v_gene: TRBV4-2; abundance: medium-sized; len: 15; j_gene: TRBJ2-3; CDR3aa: CASSQGAGAVDTQYF; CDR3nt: TGTGCCAGCAGCCAAGGAGCGGGAGCGGTAGATACGCAGTATTTT
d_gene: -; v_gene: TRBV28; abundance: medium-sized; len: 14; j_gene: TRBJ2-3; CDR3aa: CASSFVAGTDTQYF; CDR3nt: TGTGCCAGCAGTTTCGTTGCAGGCACAGATACGCAGTATTTT
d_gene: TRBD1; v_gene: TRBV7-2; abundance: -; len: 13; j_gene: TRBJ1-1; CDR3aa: CASSMTGQGEAFF; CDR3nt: TGTGCCAGCAGCATGACGGGACAGGGGGAAGCTTTCTTT
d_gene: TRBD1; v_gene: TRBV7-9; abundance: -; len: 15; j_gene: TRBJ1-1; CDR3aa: CASSSQSTGGTEAFF; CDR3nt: TGTGCCAGCAGCTCCCAGTCGACAGGGGGTACTGAAGCTTTCTTT
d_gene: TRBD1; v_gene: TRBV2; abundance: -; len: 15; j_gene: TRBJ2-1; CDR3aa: CASSGDRASYNEQFF; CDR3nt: TGTGCCAGCAGCGGGGACAGGGCGAGCTACAATGAGCAGTTCTTC
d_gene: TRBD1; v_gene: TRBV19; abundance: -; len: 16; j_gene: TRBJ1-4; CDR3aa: CASRVGDRGRSEKLFF; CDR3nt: TGTGCCAGTAGAGTCGGGGACAGGGGGCGATCTGAAAAACTGTTTTTT
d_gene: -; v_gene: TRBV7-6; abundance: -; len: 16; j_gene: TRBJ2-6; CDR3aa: CASSRLGGSGANVLTF; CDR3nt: TGTGCCAGCAGTCGGCTCGGGGGCTCTGGGGCCAACGTCCTGACTTTC
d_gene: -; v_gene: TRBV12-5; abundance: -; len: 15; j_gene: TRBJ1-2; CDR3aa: CASGLAPAAVYGYTF; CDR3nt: TGTGCTAGTGGTTTGGCCCCGGCGGCAGTCTATGGCTACACCTTC
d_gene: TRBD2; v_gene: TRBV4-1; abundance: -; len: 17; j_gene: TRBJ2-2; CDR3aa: CASSRGAGDWNTGELFF; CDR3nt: TGCGCCAGCAGCCGAGGCGCGGGAGATTGGAACACCGGGGAGCTGTTTTTT
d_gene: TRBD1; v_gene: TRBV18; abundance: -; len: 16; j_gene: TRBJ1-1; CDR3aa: CASSPGTGFLDTEAFF; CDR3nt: TGTGCCAGCTCACCGGGGACAGGGTTTTTGGACACTGAAGCTTTCTTT
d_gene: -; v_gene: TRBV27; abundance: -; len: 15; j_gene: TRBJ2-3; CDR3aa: CASSLSSGSTDTQYF; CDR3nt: TGTGCCAGCAGTTTATCTAGCGGCAGCACAGATACGCAGTATTTT
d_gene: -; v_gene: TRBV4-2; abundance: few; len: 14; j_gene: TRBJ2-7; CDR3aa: CASSQGGGPREQYF; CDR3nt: TGTGCCAGCAGCCAAGGGGGCGGCCCGCGCGAGCAGTACTTC
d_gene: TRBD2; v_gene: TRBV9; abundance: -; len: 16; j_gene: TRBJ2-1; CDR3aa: CASSVEILAGAGEQFF; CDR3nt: TGTGCCAGCAGCGTAGAAATTTTAGCGGGAGCAGGGGAGCAGTTCTTC
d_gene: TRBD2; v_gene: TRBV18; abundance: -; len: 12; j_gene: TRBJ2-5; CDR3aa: CASSGGRETQYF; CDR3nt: TGTGCCAGCTCGGGGGGGAGAGAGACCCAGTACTTC
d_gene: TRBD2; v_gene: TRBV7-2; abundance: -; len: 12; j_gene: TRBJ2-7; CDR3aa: CASSFLAGPGYF; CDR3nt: TGTGCCAGCAGCTTCTTAGCGGGTCCTGGGTACTTC
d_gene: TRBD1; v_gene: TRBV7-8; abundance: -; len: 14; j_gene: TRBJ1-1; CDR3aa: CASMTGVVDTEAFF; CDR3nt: TGTGCCAGCATGACAGGGGTGGTGGACACTGAAGCTTTCTTT
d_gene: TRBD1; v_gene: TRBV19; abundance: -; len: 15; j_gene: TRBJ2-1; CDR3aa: CASRPGTGDSDEQFF; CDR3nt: TGTGCCAGTAGACCCGGGACAGGGGACTCTGATGAGCAGTTCTTC
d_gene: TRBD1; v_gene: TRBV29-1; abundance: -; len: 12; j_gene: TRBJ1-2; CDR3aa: CSVTEGAQGYTF; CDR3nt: TGCAGCGTGACCGAGGGGGCGCAAGGCTACACCTTC
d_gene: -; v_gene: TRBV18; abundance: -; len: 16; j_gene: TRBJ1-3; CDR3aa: CASSPSASASGNTIYF; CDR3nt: TGTGCCAGCTCACCATCTGCCAGCGCATCTGGAAACACCATATATTTT
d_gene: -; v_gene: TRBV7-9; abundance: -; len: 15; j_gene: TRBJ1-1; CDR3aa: CSSSSFTGRNTEAFF; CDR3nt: TGTTCCAGCAGCTCCTTCACAGGGAGGAACACTGAAGCTTTCTTT
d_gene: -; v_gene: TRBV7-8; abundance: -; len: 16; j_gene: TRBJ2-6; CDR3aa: CASSELVYSGANVLTF; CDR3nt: TGTGCCAGCAGCGAACTGGTGTACTCTGGGGCCAACGTCCTGACTTTC
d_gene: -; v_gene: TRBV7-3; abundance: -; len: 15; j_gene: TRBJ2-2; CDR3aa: CASSFLGGNTGELFF; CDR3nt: TGTGCCAGCAGCTTTCTTGGAGGGAACACCGGGGAGCTGTTTTTT
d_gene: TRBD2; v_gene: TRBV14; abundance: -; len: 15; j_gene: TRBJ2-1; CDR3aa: CASSQGLATYNEQFF; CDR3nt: TGTGCCAGCAGCCAGGGACTAGCGACGTACAATGAGCAGTTCTTC
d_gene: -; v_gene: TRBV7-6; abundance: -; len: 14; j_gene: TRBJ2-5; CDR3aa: CASSPTGFLETQYF; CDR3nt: TGTGCCAGCAGCCCCACGGGGTTCCTAGAGACCCAGTACTTC
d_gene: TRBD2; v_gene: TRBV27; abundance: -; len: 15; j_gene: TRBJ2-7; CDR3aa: CASSPLAGGTYEQYF; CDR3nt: TGTGCCAGCAGCCCCCTAGCGGGAGGGACCTACGAGCAGTACTTC
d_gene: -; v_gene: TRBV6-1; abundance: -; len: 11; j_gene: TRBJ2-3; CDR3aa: CGPRDRNTQYF; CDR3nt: TGCGGGCCACGGGATAGAAATACGCAGTATTTT
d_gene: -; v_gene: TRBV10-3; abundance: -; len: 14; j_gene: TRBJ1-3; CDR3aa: CAISEAQVRNTIYF; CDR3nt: TGTGCCATCAGTGAGGCACAGGTTAGAAACACCATATATTTT
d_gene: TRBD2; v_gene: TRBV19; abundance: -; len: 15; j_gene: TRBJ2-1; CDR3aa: CASIGSSGDYNEQFF; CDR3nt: TGTGCCAGTATCGGATCCAGCGGGGACTACAATGAGCAGTTCTTC
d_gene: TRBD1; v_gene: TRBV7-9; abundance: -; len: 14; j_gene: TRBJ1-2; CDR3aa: CSSSFGTGGDGYTF; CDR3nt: TGTTCCAGCAGCTTCGGGACAGGGGGCGACGGCTACACCTTC
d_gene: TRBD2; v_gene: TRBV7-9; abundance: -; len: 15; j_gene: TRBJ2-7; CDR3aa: CASRAETGLSYEQYF; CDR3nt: TGTGCCAGCAGGGCTGAAACGGGACTATCCTACGAGCAGTACTTC
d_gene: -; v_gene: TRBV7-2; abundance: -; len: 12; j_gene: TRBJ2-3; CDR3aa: CASSPHVDTQYF; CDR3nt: TGTGCCAGCAGCCCCCATGTAGATACGCAGTATTTT
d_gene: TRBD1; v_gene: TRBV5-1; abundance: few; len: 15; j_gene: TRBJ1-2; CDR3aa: CASSVQGAQSYGYTF; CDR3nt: TGCGCCAGCAGTGTCCAGGGGGCGCAGAGCTATGGCTACACCTTC